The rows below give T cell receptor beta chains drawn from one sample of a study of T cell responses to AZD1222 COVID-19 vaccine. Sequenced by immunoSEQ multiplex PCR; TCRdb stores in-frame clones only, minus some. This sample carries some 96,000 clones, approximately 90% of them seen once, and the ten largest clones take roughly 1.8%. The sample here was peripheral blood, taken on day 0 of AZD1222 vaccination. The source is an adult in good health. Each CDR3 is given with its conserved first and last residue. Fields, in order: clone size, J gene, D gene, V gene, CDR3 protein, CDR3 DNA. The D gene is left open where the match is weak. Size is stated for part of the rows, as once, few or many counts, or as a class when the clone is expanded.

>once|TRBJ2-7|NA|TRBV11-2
CASSLAGTFYEQYF
TGTGCCAGCAGCTTAGCGGGAACCTTCTACGAGCAGTACTTC
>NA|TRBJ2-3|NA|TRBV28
CASSTLLDTQYF
TGTGCCAGCAGTACCCTATTGGATACGCAGTATTTT
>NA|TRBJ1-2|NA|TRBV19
CASSMRQDNYGYTF
TGTGCCAGTAGTATGCGGCAGGACAACTATGGCTACACCTTC
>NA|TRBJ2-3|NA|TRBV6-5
CASSLAETSTDTQYF
TGTGCCAGCAGTTTAGCCGAAACTAGCACAGATACGCAGTATTTT
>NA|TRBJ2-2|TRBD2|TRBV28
CASSLFKAGGTGELFF
TGTGCCAGCAGTTTATTTAAAGCGGGGGGGACCGGGGAGCTGTTTTTT
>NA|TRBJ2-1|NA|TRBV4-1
CASRPSSLHGNEQFF
TGCGCCAGCAGACCATCGAGCCTCCACGGGAATGAGCAGTTCTTC
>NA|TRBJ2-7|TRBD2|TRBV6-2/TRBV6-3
CASSYGTSGRVIEQYF
TGTGCCAGCAGTTACGGGACTAGCGGGAGGGTTATCGAGCAGTACTTC
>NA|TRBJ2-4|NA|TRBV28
CASSYPIAPGIAKNIQYF
TGTGCCAGCAGTTACCCGATCGCGCCGGGAATAGCCAAAAACATTCAGTACTTC
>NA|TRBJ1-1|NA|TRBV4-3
CASSPRAWNTEAFF
TGCGCCAGCAGCCCGAGGGCCTGGAACACTGAAGCTTTCTTT
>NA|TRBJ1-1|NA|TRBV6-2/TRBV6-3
CASSYRGRVDTEAFF
TGTGCCAGCAGTTACAGGGGCAGGGTGGACACTGAAGCTTTCTTT
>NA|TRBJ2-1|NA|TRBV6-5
CASSYDFDNEQFF
TGTGCCAGCAGTTACGACTTCGACAATGAGCAGTTCTTC
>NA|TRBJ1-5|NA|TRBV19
CATMTGSGNQPQHF
TGTGCCACCATGACAGGCTCTGGCAATCAGCCCCAGCATTTT
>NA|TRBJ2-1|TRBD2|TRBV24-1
CATSDTFSGASSYNEQFF
TGTGCCACCAGTGACACCTTTAGCGGGGCCAGCTCCTACAATGAGCAGTTCTTC
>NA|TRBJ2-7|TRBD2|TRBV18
CASSLSGRPHIGYEQYF
TGTGCCAGCTCCCTCAGCGGGAGGCCCCACATCGGCTACGAGCAGTACTTC
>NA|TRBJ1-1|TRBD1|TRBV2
CASSEAIRTGVTEAFF
TGTGCCAGCAGTGAAGCCATAAGGACAGGGGTTACTGAAGCTTTCTTT
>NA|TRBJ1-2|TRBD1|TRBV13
CASSIGTGGFYGYTF
TGTGCCAGCAGCATCGGGACAGGGGGCTTCTATGGCTACACCTTC
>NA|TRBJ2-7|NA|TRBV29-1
CSVGRDGGPYEQYF
TGCAGCGTAGGCCGGGACGGAGGTCCCTACGAGCAGTACTTC
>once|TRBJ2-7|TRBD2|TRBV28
CASSFLGRREADTSSYEQYF
TGTGCCAGCAGTTTTCTGGGGAGACGGGAGGCCGACACGAGCTCCTACGAGCAGTACTTC
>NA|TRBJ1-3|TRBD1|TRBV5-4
CASSNYRDRGRGGNTIYF
TGTGCCAGCAGCAACTACCGGGACAGGGGCCGTGGTGGAAACACCATATATTTT
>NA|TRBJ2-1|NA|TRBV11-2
CASRPTSIGGQAGVGFF
TGTGCCAGCAGACCAACAAGTATAGGGGGACAGGCGGGAGTTGGGTTCTTC
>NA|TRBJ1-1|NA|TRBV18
CASSPRDPYHTEAFF
TGTGCCAGCTCACCACGTGACCCGTATCACACTGAAGCTTTCTTT
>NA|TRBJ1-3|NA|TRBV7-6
CASSLVGLSSGNTIYF
TGTGCCAGCAGCTTAGTGGGTCTCAGCTCTGGAAACACCATATATTTT
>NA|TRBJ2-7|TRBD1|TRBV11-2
CASSLDRTGWQYF
TGTGCCAGCAGCTTAGACAGGACAGGGTGGCAGTACTTC
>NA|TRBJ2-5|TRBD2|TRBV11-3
CASSAGLAGRETQYF
TGTGCCAGCTCAGCGGGACTAGCGGGAAGAGAGACCCAGTACTTC
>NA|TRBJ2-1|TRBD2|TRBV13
CASSSRLAGDNEQFF
TGTGCCAGCAGCTCCCGACTAGCGGGAGATAATGAGCAGTTCTTC
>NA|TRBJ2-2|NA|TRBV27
CASSLWQTGELFF
TGTGCCAGCAGTTTATGGCAGACCGGGGAGCTGTTTTTT
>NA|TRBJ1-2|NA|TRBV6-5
CASSSNVDGYTF
TGTGCCAGCAGTTCAAATGTGGATGGCTACACCTTC
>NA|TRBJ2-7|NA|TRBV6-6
CASSFSAPSYEQYF
TGTGCCAGCAGTTTTAGCGCCCCCTCCTACGAGCAGTACTTC
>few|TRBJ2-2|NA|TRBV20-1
CSANDYTNTGELFF
TGCAGTGCTAATGACTATACGAACACCGGGGAGCTGTTTTTT
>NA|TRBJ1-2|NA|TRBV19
CASSTQYRAGGGYTF
TGTGCCAGTAGTACTCAGTACAGGGCCGGAGGGGGCTACACCTTC
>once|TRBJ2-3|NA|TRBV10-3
CAISAPNSGTDTQYF
TGTGCCATCAGTGCCCCCAATTCGGGCACAGATACGCAGTATTTT
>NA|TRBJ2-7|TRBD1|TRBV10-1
CASSGSGTGGYEQYF
TGCGCCAGCAGCGGCTCCGGGACAGGGGGCTACGAGCAGTACTTC
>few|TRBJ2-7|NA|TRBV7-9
CASSLAERASHEQYF
TGTGCCAGCAGCTTAGCGGAGCGGGCAAGCCACGAGCAGTACTTC
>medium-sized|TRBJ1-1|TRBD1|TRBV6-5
CASSSDRVKENTEAFF
TGTGCCAGCAGTTCCGACAGGGTAAAAGAGAACACTGAAGCTTTCTTT
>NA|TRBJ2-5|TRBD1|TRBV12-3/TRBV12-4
CASSLWDRETQYF
TGTGCCAGCAGTTTATGGGACAGAGAGACCCAGTACTTC
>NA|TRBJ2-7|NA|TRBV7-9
CASDSEGYEQYF
TGTGCCAGCGACTCAGAGGGATACGAGCAGTACTTC
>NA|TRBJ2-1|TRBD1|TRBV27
CASRGTGNNEQFF
TGTGCCAGCAGGGGGACAGGAAACAATGAGCAGTTCTTC
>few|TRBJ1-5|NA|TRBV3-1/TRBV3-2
CASSQGFQPQHF
TGTGCCAGCAGCCAAGGGTTTCAGCCCCAGCATTTT
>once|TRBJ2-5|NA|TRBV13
CASSLGRGTLGETQYF
TGTGCCAGCAGCTTAGGCCGGGGGACACTGGGGGAGACCCAGTACTTC
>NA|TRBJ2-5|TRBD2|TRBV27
CASSFAGAETQYF
TGTGCCAGCAGTTTTGCGGGAGCTGAGACCCAGTACTTC
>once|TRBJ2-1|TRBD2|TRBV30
CAWTWASGGGGTNEQFF
TGTGCCTGGACGTGGGCTAGCGGGGGAGGGGGCACGAATGAGCAGTTCTTC
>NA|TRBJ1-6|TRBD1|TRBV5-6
CASSRLDRAYNSPLHF
TGTGCCAGCAGCCGACTCGACAGGGCCTATAATTCACCCCTCCACTTT
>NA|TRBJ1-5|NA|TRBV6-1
CASSEGAHQPQHF
TGTGCCAGCAGTGAGGGGGCGCATCAGCCCCAGCATTTT
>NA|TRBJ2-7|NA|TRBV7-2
CASSLVPGNEQYF
TGTGCCAGCAGCTTAGTTCCGGGGAACGAGCAGTACTTC
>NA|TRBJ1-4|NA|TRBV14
CASRGESNEKLFF
TGTGCCAGCAGGGGGGAGTCCAATGAAAAACTGTTTTTT
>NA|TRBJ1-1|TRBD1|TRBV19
CASMTGGFTEAFF
TGTGCCAGTATGACAGGGGGCTTCACTGAAGCTTTCTTT
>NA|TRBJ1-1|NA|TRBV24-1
CATRGQNTEAFF
TGTGCCACCAGGGGACAGAACACTGAAGCTTTCTTT
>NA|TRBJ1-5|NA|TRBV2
CASSDRAYSNQPQHF
TGTGCCAGCAGTGACAGGGCTTATAGCAATCAGCCCCAGCATTTT
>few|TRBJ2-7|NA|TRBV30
CAWSQNRRQATQYF
TGTGCCTGGAGCCAAAATCGGAGACAGGCTACCCAGTACTTC
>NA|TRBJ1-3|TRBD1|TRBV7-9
CASGQGVTSGNTIYF
TGTGCCTCCGGGCAGGGGGTGACCTCTGGAAACACCATATATTTT
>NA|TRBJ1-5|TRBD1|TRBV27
CASSPGTGKVGGNQPQHF
TGTGCCAGCAGCCCCGGGACAGGGAAAGTTGGTGGCAATCAGCCCCAGCATTTT
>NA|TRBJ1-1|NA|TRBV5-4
CASSTRGGAVEAFF
TGTGCCAGCAGCACCCGCGGGGGAGCTGTGGAAGCTTTCTTT
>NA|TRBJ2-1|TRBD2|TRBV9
CASSPTGLAGGYNEQFF
TGTGCCAGCAGCCCTACGGGACTAGCGGGAGGATACAATGAGCAGTTCTTC
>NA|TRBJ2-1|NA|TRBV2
CATRTGVYNEQFF
TGTGCCACCCGTACGGGGGTCTACAATGAGCAGTTCTTC
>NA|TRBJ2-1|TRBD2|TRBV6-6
CASSPTRTSGRATVSYNEQFF
TGTGCCAGCAGTCCGACTCGGACTAGCGGGAGGGCCACGGTCTCCTACAATGAGCAGTTCTTC
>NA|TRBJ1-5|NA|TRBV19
CASSPGTFIPQHF
TGTGCCAGTAGTCCCGGGACCTTCATTCCCCAGCATTTT
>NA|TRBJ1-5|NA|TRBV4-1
CASSQVRGVDQPQHF
TGCGCCAGCAGCCAAGTTAGGGGGGTGGATCAGCCCCAGCATTTT
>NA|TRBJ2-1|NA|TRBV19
CASSRGTPHNEQFF
TGTGCCAGTAGTAGGGGGACACCACACAATGAGCAGTTCTTC
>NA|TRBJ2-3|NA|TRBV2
CASTNRVEADTQYF
TGTGCCAGCACTAACAGGGTAGAGGCAGATACGCAGTATTTT
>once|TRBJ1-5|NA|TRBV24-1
CATSGPNQPQHF
TGTGCCACCAGTGGTCCAAATCAGCCCCAGCATTTT